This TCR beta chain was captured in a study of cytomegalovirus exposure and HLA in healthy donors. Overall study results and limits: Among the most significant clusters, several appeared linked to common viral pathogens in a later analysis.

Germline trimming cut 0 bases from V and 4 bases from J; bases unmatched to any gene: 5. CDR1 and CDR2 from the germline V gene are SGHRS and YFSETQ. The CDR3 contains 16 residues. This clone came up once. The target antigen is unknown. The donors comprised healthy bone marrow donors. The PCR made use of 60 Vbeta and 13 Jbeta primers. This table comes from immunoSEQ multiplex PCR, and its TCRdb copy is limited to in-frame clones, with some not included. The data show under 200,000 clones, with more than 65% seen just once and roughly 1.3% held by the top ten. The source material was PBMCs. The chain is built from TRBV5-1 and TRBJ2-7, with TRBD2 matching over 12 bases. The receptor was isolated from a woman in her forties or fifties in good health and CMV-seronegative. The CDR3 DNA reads TGCGCCAGCAGCTTGGCTAGCGGGGGGGCGTCATACGAGCAGTACTTC. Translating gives CASSLASGGASYEQYF. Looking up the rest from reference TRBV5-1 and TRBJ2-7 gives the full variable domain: KAGVTQTPRYLIKTRGQQVTLSCSPISGHRSVSWYQQTPGQGLQFLFEYFSETQRNKGNFPGRFSGRQFSNSRSEMNVSTLELGDSALYLCASSLASGGASYEQYFGPGTRLTVT.